This T cell receptor (beta chain) was sequenced in a study of radiotherapy plus CTLA-4 blockade in lung cancer. Study overall: Of all patients, over 15% responded objectively and around 31% showed disease control.

Participants had chemo-refractory metastatic non-small-cell lung cancer and were treated with focal radiation plus ipilimumab CTLA-4 blockade. Sequenced by immunoSEQ multiplex PCR; TCRdb stores in-frame clones only, minus some. The sample lists 50,000 to 70,000 clones; approximately 82% were seen once. The CDR3 length is 13 residues. Trimming left V 2 bases short and J 4 bases short, with 8 bases between. Germline CDR1 is WNHNN and CDR2 is SYGVQD (reference sequence). Study-wide points: Blood TCR clones of tumor origin expanded after radiotherapy plus ipilimumab. According to reports, early shifts in blood T cell clones, alongside interferon-beta, forecast response most accurately.

Comment on this clone: Its antigen is as yet unknown.

The TCR was taken from a human donor with non-small cell lung cancer whose response to radiotherapy plus ipilimumab could not be evaluated. The genes are TRBV10-1 and TRBJ1-2; D is uncertain. The sequences come from peripheral blood, collected from a patient treated with radiotherapy plus ipilimumab. The CDR3 loop reads CASSEEGSYGYTF. CDR3 coding DNA: TGCGCCAGCAGTGAGGAGGGATCCTATGGCTACACCTTC.